Included here is one TCR beta chain sequence, with context. The antigen remains undetermined. PCR used 60 Vbeta primers and 13 Jbeta primers. The method was immunoSEQ multiplex PCR; TCRdb's version includes in-frame clones alone and lacks a portion of them. The sample consists of almost 85,000 clones, roughly 78% of them appearing once. The sample originates from a study of cytomegalovirus exposure and HLA in healthy donors. Study-wide results and caveats: Later analysis associated a missense DCLRE1C variant with TCR beta V- and J-gene trimming.

The CDR3 has 14 amino acids. With 4 bases clipped from V and 1 base from J, the junction kept 2 bases outside the gene matches. Germline values: CDR1 MNHNS, CDR2 SASEGT. The TCR was taken from a male donor in good health and CMV-seropositive. The J gene is TRBJ1-2, the V gene TRBV6-1, with TRBD1 matching over 8 bases. The sample consisted of PBMCs. DNA of the CDR3: TGTGCCAGCAGTGTCACAGGGGGTAACTATGGCTACACCTTC. It specifies CASSVTGGNYGYTF.